This T cell receptor beta chain was captured in a study of blood T cells in healthy people across ages. Regarding the study as a whole: PBMCs went unsorted, and a conclusive naive versus antigen-experienced comparison was therefore prevented. Per-million-T-cell TCR beta diversity fell roughly linearly with age.

Each sample yielded at least 6 micrograms of PBMC total RNA. A second roughly 7 to 12 cycle PCR used barcoded and J-beta primers. Every cDNA molecule carried a tag from a template-switch adaptor bearing 12 random nucleotides. Using its own MiXCR run on the 5' RACE reads, TCRdb lists one record per CDR3 protein. This sample has 580,000 or so distinct CDR3 sequences, with 40% to 55% found just once. Trimming pared 4 bases from V and 0 bases from J, leaving 8 bases between. This CDR3 contains 13 residues. CDR1 is GTSNPN and CDR2 is SVGIG in the germline V gene (reference sequence). As for this clonotype: Its antigen is not identified.

V and J are TRBV30 and TRBJ2-3; D might be TRBD2 (6 bases). This TCR came from a man older than 75 in good health. The sample consisted of blood. CDR3 in DNA: TGTGCCTGGACGGAGGGGAGCACAGATACGCAGTATTTT. This sequence encodes CAWTEGSTDTQYF.